This T cell receptor beta chain was profiled in a study of post-analysis software for immune sequencing data. This clonotype was seen more than once but under ten times. Its antigen is undetermined. CDR1 and CDR2 from the germline V gene are LNHNV and YYDKDF (reference sequence). This CDR3 contains 15 residues. Trimming removed 5 bases from V and 5 bases from J, with 19 bases in between. Carried by the TCR beta cDNA libraries were unique molecular identifiers. TCRdb re-analysed the PCR reads in MiXCR, keeping a single row per CDR3 protein. The sample consists of 820,000 or so distinct CDR3 sequences, approximately 53% of them appearing once. General study points: The five TRBV segments detected at higher frequency in patients than in controls included TRBV5-6, TRBV5-1 and TRBV20-1. A significant reduction in normalized Chao1 diversity was observed in multiple sclerosis patients versus controls.

Sequencing input: blood. This receptor was taken from a girl aged 5-17 years with multiple sclerosis. The chain uses TRBV15 and TRBJ2-7; D possibly corresponds to TRBD2 (6 bases). The CDR3 region is CATSGTSYLSDEQYF. The CDR3, as DNA: TGTGCCACCAGCGGTACTAGCTACTTATCGGACGAGCAGTACTTC. The whole variable domain, remainder taken from reference TRBV15 and TRBJ2-7, is DAMVIQNPRYQVTQFGKPVTLSCSQTLNHNVMYWYQQKSSQAPKLLFHYYDKDFNNEADTPDNFQSRRPNTSFCFLDIRSPGLGDTAMYLCATSGTSYLSDEQYFGPGTRLTVT.